The clone carrying this T cell receptor (beta chain) was observed a few times. The record originates from a study of blood T cell repertoires in COVID-19. Sequenced by immunoSEQ multiplex PCR; TCRdb stores in-frame clones only, minus some. The sample consists of around 150,000 clones, 65% to 90% of them appearing once. Losses at the gene ends were 5 bases for V and 3 bases for J; bases not matched to a gene: 9. The length of the CDR3 is 18 residues. Germline lookup yields CDR1 SGHTA and CDR2 FQGNSA. The sample comprised peripheral blood. J is TRBJ2-3 and V is TRBV7-2; TRBD2 agrees at 15 bases. This TCR came from a woman in her fifties or sixties in a cohort sampled during active or convalescent COVID-19. The CDR3 DNA sequence: TGTGCCAGCAGCCACCCCGGACTAGCGGGGGGGCGAACAGATACGCAGTATTTT. As protein: CASSHPGLAGGRTDTQYF.